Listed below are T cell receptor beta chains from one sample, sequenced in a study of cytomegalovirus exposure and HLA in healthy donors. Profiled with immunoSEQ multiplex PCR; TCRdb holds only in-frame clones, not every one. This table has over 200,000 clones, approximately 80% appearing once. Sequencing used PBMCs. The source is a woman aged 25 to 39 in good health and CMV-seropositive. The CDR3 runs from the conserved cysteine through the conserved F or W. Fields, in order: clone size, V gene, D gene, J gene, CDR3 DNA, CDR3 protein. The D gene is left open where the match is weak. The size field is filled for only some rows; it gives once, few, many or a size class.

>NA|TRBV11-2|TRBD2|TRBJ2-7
TGTGCCAGCAGCTTAAAAATGGGAAGGACTAGCGGGGCCTACGAGCAGTACTTC
CASSLKMGRTSGAYEQYF
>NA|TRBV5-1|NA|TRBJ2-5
TGCGCCAGCAGGATGGAAGAGACCCAGTACTTC
CASRMEETQYF
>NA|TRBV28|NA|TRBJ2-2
TGTGGTGCCGGTAGAACGAACACCGGGGAGCTGTTTTTT
CGAGRTNTGELFF
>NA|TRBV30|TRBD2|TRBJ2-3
TGTGCCTGGAGTGTGGGCGGGAGAACAGATACGCAGTATTTT
CAWSVGGRTDTQYF
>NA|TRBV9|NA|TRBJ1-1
TGTGCCAGCAGCGACGTGAACACTGAAGCTTTCTTT
CASSDVNTEAFF
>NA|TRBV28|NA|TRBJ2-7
TGTGCCAGCAGATCTACGACAGGGAGGATTCTCGAGCAGTACTTC
CASRSTTGRILEQYF
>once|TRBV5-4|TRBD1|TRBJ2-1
TGTGCCAGCAGCTTGGCCGGGACAGGGGTCAATGAGCAGTTCTTC
CASSLAGTGVNEQFF
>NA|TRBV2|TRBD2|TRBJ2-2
TGTGCCAGCAGTGAGACTAGCGGAGTCACCGGGGAGCTGTTTTTT
CASSETSGVTGELFF
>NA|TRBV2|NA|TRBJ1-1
TGTGCCAGCAAGGAGAGATTAACTGAAGCTTTCTTT
CASKERLTEAFF
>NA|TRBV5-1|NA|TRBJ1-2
TGCGCCAGCAGCTCGCTAGGCGAGGGAGGCTACACCTTC
CASSSLGEGGYTF
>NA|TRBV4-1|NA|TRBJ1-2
TGCGCCAGCAGCCAAGTCAGCTCCTATGGCTACACCTTC
CASSQVSSYGYTF
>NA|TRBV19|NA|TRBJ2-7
TGTGCCAGTAGTATCGTGGGGCCCCACTACGAGCAGTACTTC
CASSIVGPHYEQYF
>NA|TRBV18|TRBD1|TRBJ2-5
TGTGCCAGCTCACCGGGACAGGGGGGAGAGACCCAGTACTTC
CASSPGQGGETQYF
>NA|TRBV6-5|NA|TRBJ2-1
TGTGCCAGCAGTTACGCAATAGCGGCATACAATGAGCAGTTCTTC
CASSYAIAAYNEQFF
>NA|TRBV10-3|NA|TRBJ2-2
TGTGCCATCACCCGGACAGTATTCCCTGGGGACACCGGGGAGCTGTTTTTT
CAITRTVFPGDTGELFF
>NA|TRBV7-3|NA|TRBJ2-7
TGTGCCAGCAGCTTAAGCCCCTCCGCCCTCCACTACGAGCAGTACTTC
CASSLSPSALHYEQYF
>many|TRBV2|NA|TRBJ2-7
TGTGCCAGCAATCCGGCACGGACCTCCTACGAGCAGTACTTC
CASNPARTSYEQYF
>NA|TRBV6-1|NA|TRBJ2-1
TGTGCCAGCAGTGATTACTCGCTGGGCAATGAGCAGTTCTTC
CASSDYSLGNEQFF
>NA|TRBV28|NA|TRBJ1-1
TGTGCCAGCAGGAAAAAGGGGGGCCGAAACACTGAAGCTTTCTTT
CASRKKGGRNTEAFF
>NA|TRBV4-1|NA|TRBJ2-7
TGCGCCAGCAGCCAAGAAGAATATAATTCCTACGAGCAGTACTTC
CASSQEEYNSYEQYF
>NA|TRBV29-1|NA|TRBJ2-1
TGCAGCGTTTCCGACGAAGCCTCCTACAATGAGCAGTTCTTC
CSVSDEASYNEQFF
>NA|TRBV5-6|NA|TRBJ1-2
TGTGCCAGCAGACGGAAGGGGAGGGACTATGGCTACACCTTC
CASRRKGRDYGYTF
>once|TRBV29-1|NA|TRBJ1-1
TGCAGCGCCACCGGGACGGTGAACACTGAAGCTTTCTTT
CSATGTVNTEAFF
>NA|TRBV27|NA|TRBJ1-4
TGTGCCAGCAGTTTATCTCCTTCAGGGATGACTAATGAAAAACTGTTTTTT
CASSLSPSGMTNEKLFF
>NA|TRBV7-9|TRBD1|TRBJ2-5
TGTGCCAGCAGCGGCCCCGGACAGGGGAAAGAGACCCAGTACTTC
CASSGPGQGKETQYF
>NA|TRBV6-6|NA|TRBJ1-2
TGTGCCAGCACCCCGCCGGTGGCCATTAACTATGGCTACACCTTC
CASTPPVAINYGYTF
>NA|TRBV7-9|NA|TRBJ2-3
TGTGCCAGCAGCTGGAGAGATACGCAGTATTTT
CASSWRDTQYF
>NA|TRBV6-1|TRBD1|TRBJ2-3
TGTGCCAGCGGCAGGGGGACGACAGATACGCAGTATTTT
CASGRGTTDTQYF
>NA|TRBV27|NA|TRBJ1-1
TGTGCCAGCAGTTTAGCTGGGGGGGGCACTGAAGCTTTCTTT
CASSLAGGGTEAFF
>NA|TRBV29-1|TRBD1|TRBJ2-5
TGCAGCGTTGTCTACAGGGGAGAGACCCAGTACTTC
CSVVYRGETQYF
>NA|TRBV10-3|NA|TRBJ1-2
TGTGCCATCAGTGAGTTCGGGGGGCGAGGCTACACCTTC
CAISEFGGRGYTF
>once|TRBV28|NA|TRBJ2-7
TGTGCCAGCAGTTTAAGTGGGACCGCATCCTCCTACGAGCAGTACTTC
CASSLSGTASSYEQYF
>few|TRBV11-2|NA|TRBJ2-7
TGTGCCAGCAGCTTCGGGTTGAGTAGGTCCTACGAGCAGTACTTC
CASSFGLSRSYEQYF
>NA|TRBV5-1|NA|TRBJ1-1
TGCGCCAGCAGCTACGGCGGAGGGACGACTGAAGCTTTCTTT
CASSYGGGTTEAFF
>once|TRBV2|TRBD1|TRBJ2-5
TGTGCCAGCCAACAGGGGAGAGAGACCCAGTACTTC
CASQQGRETQYF
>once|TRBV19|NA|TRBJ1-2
TGTGCCAGTAGTCTCACGGACGGATCTAACTATGGCTACACCTTC
CASSLTDGSNYGYTF
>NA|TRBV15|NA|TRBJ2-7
TGTGCCACCAGCAGAGATTTAAACGAGCACTACGAGCAGTACTTC
CATSRDLNEHYEQYF
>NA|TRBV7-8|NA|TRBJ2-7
TGTGCCAGCAGCTTTCGTGGAACACGCTACGAGCAGTACTTC
CASSFRGTRYEQYF
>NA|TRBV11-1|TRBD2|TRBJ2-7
TGTGCCAGCAGCTTGGGACTAGCGGGAAACTACGAGCAGTACTTC
CASSLGLAGNYEQYF
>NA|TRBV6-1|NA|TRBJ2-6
TGTGCCAGCAGTGGAACAGGGACAGGGGCCAACGTCCTGACTTTC
CASSGTGTGANVLTF